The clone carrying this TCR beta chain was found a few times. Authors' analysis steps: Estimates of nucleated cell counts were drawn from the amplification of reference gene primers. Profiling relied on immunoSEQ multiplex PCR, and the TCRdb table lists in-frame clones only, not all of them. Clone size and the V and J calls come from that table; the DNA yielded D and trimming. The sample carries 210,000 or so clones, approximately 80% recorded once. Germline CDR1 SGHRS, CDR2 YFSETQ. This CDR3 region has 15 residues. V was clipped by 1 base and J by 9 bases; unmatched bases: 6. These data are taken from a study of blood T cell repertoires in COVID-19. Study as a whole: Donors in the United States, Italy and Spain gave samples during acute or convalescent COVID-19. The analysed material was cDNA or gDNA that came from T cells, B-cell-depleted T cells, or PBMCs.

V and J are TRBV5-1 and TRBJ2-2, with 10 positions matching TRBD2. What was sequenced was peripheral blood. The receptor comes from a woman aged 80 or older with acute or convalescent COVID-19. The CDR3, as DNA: TGCGCCAGCAGCTTGACAATAGCGGGAGGCAGGGAGCTGTTTTTT. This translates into CASSLTIAGGRELFF.